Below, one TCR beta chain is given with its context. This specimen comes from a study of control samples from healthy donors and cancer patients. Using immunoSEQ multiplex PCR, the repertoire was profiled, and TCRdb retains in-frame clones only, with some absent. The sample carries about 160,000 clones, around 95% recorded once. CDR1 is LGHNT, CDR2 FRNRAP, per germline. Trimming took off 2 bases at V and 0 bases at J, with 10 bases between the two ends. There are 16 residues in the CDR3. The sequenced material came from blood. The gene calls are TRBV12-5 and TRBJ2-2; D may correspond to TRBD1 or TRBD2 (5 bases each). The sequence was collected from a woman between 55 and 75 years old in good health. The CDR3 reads CASGLTGPSNTGELFF. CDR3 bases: TGTGCTAGTGGTTTGACGGGACCTTCGAACACCGGGGAGCTGTTTTTT. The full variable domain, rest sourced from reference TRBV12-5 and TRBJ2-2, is DARVTQTPRHKVTEMGQEVTMRCQPILGHNTVFWYRQTMMQGLELLAYFRNRAPLDDSGMPKDRFSAEMPDATLATLKIQPSEPRDSAVYFCASGLTGPSNTGELFFGEGSRLTVL.